This T cell receptor (beta chain) is from a study of technical replicates of blood from several donors. The CDR3 length is 16 residues. Trimming shortened V by 2 bases and J by 2 bases, and 13 bases separated the two germline ends. Germline assignment: CDR1 SEHNR and CDR2 FQNEAQ (reference sequence). Libraries were prepared by immunoSEQ multiplex PCR; TCRdb keeps only in-frame clonotypes and omits some of them. The sample yields more than 70,000 clones, 93% seen once. The sequence derives from a human donor in good health. The chain recombines TRBV7-9 with TRBJ1-3, with D perhaps TRBD1 (6 bases). Sequencing was carried out using T cells isolated from PBMCs. CDR3 coding DNA: TGTGCCAGCAGCTTATCCCTACAGGGACCTGGAAACACCATATATTTT. Translating it yields CASSLSLQGPGNTIYF.